The 20 T cell receptor beta chains presented below share a single source sample, sequenced in a study of CD8+ T cells in alopecia areata. Sequencing used cDNA as its template, made by extracting RNA and reverse transcribing it. The repertoire was sequenced with immunoSEQ multiplex PCR; TCRdb's copy has only in-frame clones and lacks some. The sample shows about 160,000 clones, less than 70% of them seen only once. Specified treatment: oral pan-JAK inhibitor, 5-10 mg twice daily. The material was CD4+ T cells sorted from blood, obtained at week 24, from a patient treated with tofacitinib. All receptors come from a human donor with alopecia areata.

The chain has TRBV5-1 and TRBJ2-7; 8 bases are shared with TRBD2. The trim removed 6 bases at V and 6 bases at J, leaving 14 bases unmatched. The CDR3 extends over 15 amino acids. Germline V gene data show CDR1 as SGHRS and CDR2 as YFSETQ. In DNA, the CDR3 is TGCGCCAGCAATACCGGGACTAGTGGAGTCGGCGAGCAGTACTTC. Its protein is CASNTGTSGVGEQYF.

The chain is built from TRBV6-6 and TRBJ1-5; possibly TRBD1 for D (5 bases). Trimming stripped 1 base from V and 1 base from J, with 8 bases between. The CDR3 is 15 residues long. CDR1 is MNHNY, CDR2 SVGAGI, per germline (reference sequence). CDR3 sequence (DNA): TGTGCCAGCAGTTACTTCTGGGGGAGCAATCAGCCCCAGCATTTT. The encoded protein is CASSYFWGSNQPQHF.

Comments on this clone: This sample also contains other DNA sequences that code for the same CDR3. The genes are TRBV5-1 and TRBJ2-6; unclear D gene. This CDR3 is 15 amino acids long. Germline V gene sequence: CDR1 SGHRS, CDR2 YFSETQ. V gave up 0 bases and J gave up 3 bases, with 7 bases separating them. Here the CDR3 DNA reads TGCGCCAGCAGCTTGGCAAACAGTGGGGCCAACGTCCTGACTTTC. Encoded protein: CASSLANSGANVLTF.

The J gene is TRBJ2-7, the V gene TRBV30; D is perhaps TRBD1 (5 bases). Germline values: CDR1 GTSNPN, CDR2 SVGIG (reference sequence). This CDR3 has 15 residues. V was pared by 0 bases and J by 4 bases, with 16 bases between. Here the CDR3 DNA reads TGTGCCTGGAGTGTAGAGACAGCCCAAGGGTACGAGCAGTACTTC. This gives the protein CAWSVETAQGYEQYF.

This clone was counted ten times or more. Other DNA sequences within the sample encode an identical CDR3. The chain employs TRBV29-1 and TRBJ1-1; D is ambiguous. The length of the CDR3 is 12 residues. Germline-derived CDR1 and CDR2 are SQVTM and ANQGSEA. Trimming took off 4 bases at V and 1 base at J, with 7 bases between the two ends. As DNA, the CDR3 is TGCAGCGTTGGGCATCCGAACACTGAAGCTTTCTTT. Translation gives CSVGHPNTEAFF.

CDR3 in amino acids: CASSHRDSKDTQYF. The CDR3 region has the DNA TGCGCCAGCAGCCACAGGGACAGTAAGGATACGCAGTATTTT. The chain is built from TRBV5-1 and TRBJ2-3; 7 bases align to TRBD1. Trimming removed 4 bases from V and 6 bases from J; junction bases left unmatched: 8. The CDR3 extends over 14 amino acids. Germline V gene sequence: CDR1 SGHRS, CDR2 YFSETQ.

V is TRBV6-5 and J is TRBJ1-1; D remains ambiguous. The CDR3 extends over 14 amino acids. CDR1 and CDR2 from the germline V gene are MNHEY and SVGAGI. Trimming cost V 7 bases and J 3 bases, with 15 bases left between them. CDR3 in amino acids: CASTLRPRDTEAFF. The CDR3 DNA reads as TGTGCCAGCACCTTAAGACCCCGGGACACTGAAGCTTTCTTT.

The gene calls are TRBV29-1 and TRBJ2-6; D uncertain. V was cut by 4 bases and J by 4 bases, with 8 bases left in between. This CDR3 has 13 residues. The germline V gene encodes CDR1 SQVTM and CDR2 ANQGSEA. The CDR3 protein is CSVGLGGANVLTF. In DNA, the CDR3 is TGCAGCGTTGGGCTTGGAGGGGCCAACGTCCTGACTTTC.

This chain joins TRBV30 and TRBJ1-3, with D perhaps matching TRBD1 (5 bases). V gave up 0 bases and J gave up 11 bases, with 14 bases separating them. This CDR3 region has 13 residues. Germline CDR1 and CDR2: GTSNPN and SVGIG (reference sequence). The DNA of the CDR3 is TGTGCCTGGAGTGTTTACAGTCCGGGGGCCATATATTTT. Translated, it gives CAWSVYSPGAIYF.

This chain joins TRBV18 and TRBJ2-1; D gene ambiguous. V lost 0 bases and J lost 6, with 3 bases in between. This CDR3 has 12 amino acids. The germline CDR1 and CDR2 sequences are KGHSH and LQKENI. The CDR3 reads CASSPPSNEQFF. The CDR3 bases are TGTGCCAGCTCACCACCGAGCAATGAGCAGTTCTTC. The complete variable domain, with remaining parts taken from reference TRBV18 and TRBJ2-1, reads NAGVMQNPRHLVRRRGQEARLRCSPMKGHSHVYWYRQLPEEGLKFMVYLQKENIIDESGMPKERFSAEFPKEGPSILRIQQVVRGDSAAYFCASSPPSNEQFFGPGTRLTVL.

This chain links TRBV30 with TRBJ2-2; a weak D match, TRBD1 (5 bases). This CDR3 spans 14 amino acids. Looked up from germline, CDR1 is GTSNPN and CDR2 is SVGIG (reference sequence). Trimming took 0 bases from V and 6 from J, leaving 11 bases between them. Written as DNA, the CDR3 is TGTGCCTGGAGTGTACAGGACCCCCCCGGGGAGCTGTTTTTT. Amino acids: CAWSVQDPPGELFF.

The chain uses TRBV7-2 and TRBJ2-3, with TRBD2 identical over 10 bases. Trimming at V came to 1 base and at J to 6 bases, leaving 1 base not matched to a gene. This CDR3 is built from 14 residues. CDR1 and CDR2 from the germline V gene are SGHTA and FQGNSA. The CDR3 reads CASSLGLAGDTQYF. The DNA of the CDR3 is TGTGCCAGCAGCTTAGGACTAGCGGGCGATACGCAGTATTTT.

The gene calls are TRBV11-2 and TRBJ2-5; D gene unclear. The CDR3 is 14 amino acids. V was trimmed by 0 bases and J by 0 bases, leaving 5 bases between them. Germline-derived CDR1 and CDR2 are SGHAT and FQNNGV. The CDR3 DNA reads as TGTGCCAGCAGCTTAGATCCCTACCAAGAGACCCAGTACTTC. As protein: CASSLDPYQETQYF.

V is TRBV2 and J is TRBJ1-5, with 8 bases aligning to TRBD1. V lost 5 bases to trimming and J lost 12 bases; unmatched junction nucleotides: 9. This CDR3 spans 13 amino acids. Germline V gene sequence: CDR1 SNHLY, CDR2 FYNNEI. The CDR3 sequence is CASSREQGVDQHF. DNA for the CDR3: TGTGCCAGCAGTAGGGAACAGGGGGTTGACCAGCATTTT.

This chain joins TRBV29-1 and TRBJ2-3; TRBD1 might be the D (5 bases). Deletions cut 6 bases from V and 3 bases from J, with 13 bases between. CDR1 SQVTM and CDR2 ANQGSEA come from the germline V gene. This CDR3 has 13 residues. Here the CDR3 reads CSVQVPGTDTQYF. The CDR3 DNA is TGCAGCGTCCAAGTCCCAGGGACAGATACGCAGTATTTT.

This clone was picked up a small number of times. The V gene is TRBV7-9, the J gene TRBJ2-7, with TRBD1 identical over 8 bases. Germline CDR1 and CDR2: SEHNR and FQNEAQ (reference sequence). CDR3 length: 15 residues. V shed 5 bases and J 2 bases; nucleotides not matched to a gene: 8. CDR3 loop: CASSRQGQETYEQYF. CDR3 coding DNA: TGTGCCAGCAGCAGGCAGGGACAGGAGACCTACGAGCAGTACTTC.

V is TRBV30 and J is TRBJ2-1; unclear D gene. V shed 3 bases and J shed 9 bases, with 9 bases lying between them. Germline loops: CDR1 GTSNPN, CDR2 SVGIG (reference sequence). CDR3 size: 11 residues. CDR3: CAWRAALEQFF. The CDR3 DNA is TGTGCCTGGAGGGCCGCCCTTGAGCAGTTCTTC.

The chain recombines TRBV9 with TRBJ1-1; 8 nucleotides agree with TRBD1. Unmatched junction bases numbered 6, after V lost 3 bases and J lost 5 bases. The CDR3 runs to 14 residues. Per the germline V gene, CDR1 is SGDLS and CDR2 is YYNGEE. This CDR3 reads CASSAGGAETEAFF. The CDR3, as DNA: TGTGCCAGCAGCGCAGGGGGCGCGGAAACTGAAGCTTTCTTT.

The chain uses TRBV10-2 and TRBJ1-5; D ambiguous. The CDR3 spans 11 residues. With 4 bases removed from V and 9 bases from J, the gap between germline ends came to 7 bases. CDR1 and CDR2 (germline): WSHSY, SAAADI. CDR3 amino acids: CASSAPPPQHF. CDR3 sequence (DNA): TGCGCCAGCAGTGCCCCACCGCCCCAGCATTTT.

The chain employs TRBV18 and TRBJ2-5, with D tentatively TRBD2 (5 bases). Per the germline V gene, CDR1 is KGHSH and CDR2 is LQKENI. This CDR3 comprises 13 residues. Trimming cost V 0 bases and J 8 bases, with 10 bases left between them. CDR3 nucleotide sequence: TGTGCCAGCTCACCACCGGTCCGGGGTACCCAGTACTTC. This gives the protein CASSPPVRGTQYF.